The text below deals with one T cell receptor beta chain. The antigen remains unidentified. The sample originates from a study of blood T cells in healthy people across ages. A minimum of 7 million PBMCs was isolated per sample. Study-wide findings and caveats: Whereas aged donors had fewer naive CD4+ cells, long-lived donors had more of them and higher diversity.

This CDR3 region has 15 residues. In germline, CDR1 is MGHRA, CDR2 YSYEKL. V was pared by 0 bases and J by 7 bases, with 15 bases between. The second PCR ran about 6 to 11 cycles with a sample-barcoded 5' primer and J-beta primers. TCRdb reprocessed the 5' RACE reads via MiXCR and lists one record per CDR3 protein. The table has more than 800,000 distinct CDR3 sequences, 45% seen once. The receptor was derived from a woman in her sixties or seventies in good health. This chain links TRBV4-1 with TRBJ2-5; a possible D gene is TRBD2 (5 bases). Sequenced input: blood. Written as DNA, the CDR3 is TGCGCCAGCAGCCAAGACTTTCGGTCGCGGGTGACCCAGTACTTC. The encoded protein is CASSQDFRSRVTQYF.